One sample yielded the 32 T cell receptor beta chains listed below, sequenced in a study of T cell repertoires in cytomegalovirus infection. Using its own MiXCR run on the reads, TCRdb lists one record per CDR3 protein. The profile covers fewer than 1,000,000 distinct CDR3 sequences, with around 29% appearing a single time and over 11% taken by the ten largest. No antigen is known for these receptors. The input for sequencing was cultured CD8+ T cells from PBMCs, taken from culture after CMV antigen stimulation. These receptors were collected from a human donor in good health (CMV status not recorded). Some clones in this sample may be carry-over from other donors' samples.

This clonotype was seen many times. The rearrangement uses TRBV11-2 and TRBJ2-7, with 8 positions matching TRBD1. CDR1 and CDR2 (germline): SGHAT, FQNNGV. The J segment lost 5 bases and the V segment lost 5 bases, leaving 5 bases of the junction unmatched. CDR3 length: 13 residues. The CDR3 DNA reads TGTGCCAGCAGCACGGGGACAGGTAACGAGCAGTACGTC. Translation: CASSTGTGNEQYV.

CDR3 region: CASSFVSGTEAFF. The DNA of the CDR3 is TGTGCCAGCAGCTTCGTCTCGGGGACTGAAGCTTTCTTT. The chain couples TRBV5-5 to TRBJ1-1; D unclear. V gave up 2 bases and J gave up 5 bases, with 10 bases separating them. Germline V gives CDR1 SGHKS, CDR2 YYEKEE (reference sequence). The length of the CDR3 is 13 residues.

This chain connects TRBV6-9 to TRBJ2-4; D is perhaps TRBD2 (7 bases). The V gene's germline CDR1 is MNHGY and CDR2 SVAAGI. The V and J ends lost 7 bases and 0 bases respectively, with 22 bases between them. This CDR3 has 18 amino acids. The CDR3 loop is CASTEGGATEEAKNIQYF. The CDR3 DNA sequence: TGTGCCAGCACAGAGGGGGGGGCTACCGAAGAAGCCAAAAACATTCAGTACTTC.

At least ten counts were recorded for this clonotype. The chain couples TRBV6-1 to TRBJ1-5; tentative D call: TRBD1 (5 bases). V lost 3 bases to trimming and J lost 0 bases, with 9 bases between them. Per the germline V gene, CDR1 is MNHNS and CDR2 is SASEGT. The CDR3 is 15 residues long. For the CDR3, the DNA is TGTGCCAGCAGTGACAGGGTCTATAGCAATCAGCCCCAGCATTTT. Translating gives CASSDRVYSNQPQHF.

This clonotype has just a few counts. The chain recombines TRBV5-4 with TRBJ2-7; 7 bases align to TRBD1. Trimming at V came to 4 bases and at J to 0 bases, leaving 19 bases not matched to a gene. CDR1 is SGHNT and CDR2 is YYREEE in the germline V gene (reference sequence). The CDR3 loop spans 19 amino acids. CDR3 loop: CASSASTGLTTKSSYEQYF. The CDR3 region has the DNA TGTGCCAGCAGCGCCTCGACAGGGCTGACAACCAAGAGCTCCTACGAGCAGTACTTC.

Here the CDR3 DNA reads TGTGCCAGCAGCTTAAGGGGTTGGGACAGCACAGATACGCAGTATTTT. This codes for CASSLRGWDSTDTQYF. The chain has TRBV7-9 and TRBJ2-3; D is tentatively TRBD1 or TRBD2 (5 bases each). This CDR3 is built from 16 residues. The germline V gene encodes CDR1 SEHNR and CDR2 FQNEAQ (reference sequence). Trimming cost V 2 bases and J 0 bases, with 12 bases left between them.

Many counts were recorded for this clonotype. The J gene is TRBJ2-2, the V gene TRBV11-1; D is ambiguous. CDR1 is SGHAT and CDR2 is FQDESV in the germline V gene (reference sequence). V dropped 3 bases and J dropped 1 base, with 3 bases sitting between them. The CDR3 contains 13 residues. The CDR3 sequence is CASSFMNTGELFF. The CDR3, as DNA: TGTGCCAGCAGCTTCATGAACACCGGGGAGCTGTTTTTT.

This clonotype was picked up one time. The chain carries TRBV18 and TRBJ2-5; D is ambiguous. Germline CDR1 is KGHSH and CDR2 is LQKENI. Trimming took 0 bases from V and 5 from J, leaving 13 bases between them. The CDR3 runs 15 residues. The CDR3 loop reads CASSPPEEHVETQYF. CDR3 in DNA: TGTGCCAGCTCACCACCCGAAGAGCACGTGGAGACCCAGTACTTC.

V is TRBV5-1 and J is TRBJ1-3, with D hard to call. The CDR3 is 14 residues long. V gave up 7 bases and J gave up 0 bases, with 11 bases separating them. The germline gives CDR1 SGHRS, CDR2 YFSETQ. This CDR3 reads CASSDIVSGNTIYF. The CDR3 nucleotides read TGCGCCAGCTCTGACATAGTCTCTGGAAACACCATATATTTT.

This clonotype was seen only a few times. The chain is built from TRBV4-1 and TRBJ1-2; TRBD1 might be the D (5 bases). The CDR3 loop spans 14 amino acids. V dropped 3 bases and J dropped 8 bases, with 16 bases sitting between them. CDR1 and CDR2 (germline): MGHRA, YSYEKL. Written as DNA, the CDR3 is TGCGCCAGCAGCCACTCGGGGGGGTTGAGCGGCTACACCTTC. It encodes CASSHSGGLSGYTF.

The CDR3 DNA follows: TGTGCCAGCAGCTCCGGGGCTGGAGGCGAGCAGTACGTC. This codes for CASSSGAGGEQYV. The chain has TRBV12-3 or TRBV12-4 and TRBJ2-7, with D perhaps TRBD1 or TRBD2 (5 bases each). V was shortened by 6 bases and J by 6 bases, with 15 bases between the two germline ends. The CDR3 runs 13 residues.

This clonotype was seen many times. This chain links TRBV7-2 with TRBJ1-1; 9 positions agree with TRBD1. J was trimmed by 7 bases and V by 5 bases; bases with no gene match: 11. CDR3 length equals 15 residues. Germline V gene data show CDR1 as SGHTA and CDR2 as FQGNSA. CDR3 DNA: TGTGCCAGCAGCCCAACCGACAGGGGGGGTTATGAAGCTTTCTTT. Translating gives CASSPTDRGGYEAFF.

The chain uses TRBV7-2 and TRBJ2-3; the match to TRBD1 covers 9 bases. V lost 1 base, J lost 4 bases, and 3 bases stayed unmatched. Germline V gene lookup returns CDR1 SGHTA and CDR2 FQGNSA. This CDR3 has 15 residues. The CDR3, as DNA: TGTGCCAGCAGCTTAGAACAGGGGGCCTCAGATACGCAGTATTTT. Residues: CASSLEQGASDTQYF.

This chain uses TRBV5-4 with TRBJ2-1, with 9 bases identical to TRBD2. Germline trimming cut 4 bases from V and 3 bases from J; bases unmatched to any gene: 11. The germline CDR1 and CDR2 sequences are SGHNT and YYREEE (reference sequence). The CDR3 extends over 17 amino acids. Written as DNA, the CDR3 is TGTGCCAGCAGCCCCCGAGGGAGCGGGGGGCTCTACAATGAGCAGTTCTTC. It encodes CASSPRGSGGLYNEQFF.

The CDR3 sequence is CASSQYWPGTSEQYF. The CDR3 DNA sequence: TGTGCCAGCAGTCAGTACTGGCCAGGGACCTCCGAGCAGTACTTC. V gene TRBV27 combines with J gene TRBJ2-7; D possibly matches TRBD1 or TRBD2 (5 bases each). The CDR3 extends over 15 amino acids. The V gene lost 5 bases and the J gene lost 6 bases, with 20 bases spanning the gap. CDR1 and CDR2 (germline): MNHEY, SMNVEV (reference sequence).

The chain has TRBV9 and TRBJ2-1; D is tentatively TRBD1 or TRBD2 (5 bases each). V lost 3 bases and J 0 bases, leaving 13 bases between the germline ends. From germline, CDR1 is SGDLS and CDR2 YYNGEE. The CDR3 loop spans 16 amino acids. Written as DNA, the CDR3 is TGTGCCAGCAGCGCCCCCGGGACGAGCTCCTACAATGAGCAGTTCTTC. Its protein is CASSAPGTSSYNEQFF.

In its sample, this clonotype was seen many times. Without the conserved terminal phenylalanine or tryptophan, this CDR3 likely stems from a read error. Because the CDR3's place on the DNA is in doubt, the DNA is left out and the CDR3 is given as listed by TCRdb. The chain employs TRBV7-9 and TRBJ2-3; the table's D gene call, TRBD2, was not cross checked with the DNA. The CDR3 is 19 residues long, counting both termini. Germline V gene sequence: CDR1 SEHNR, CDR2 FQNEAQ (reference sequence). The CDR3 loop reads CASSPTASTDTQYFGPLLL.

This clonotype was counted at least ten times. CDR3 amino acids: CASSLGAYEQYV. The CDR3 coding sequence is TGTGCCAGCAGCTTAGGGGCCTACGAGCAGTACGTC. The V and J genes are TRBV28 and TRBJ2-7; D is possibly TRBD1 (5 bases). Trimming cost V 6 bases and J 2 bases, with 8 bases left between them. The CDR3 is 12 residues long. In germline, CDR1 is MDHEN, CDR2 SYDVKM.

CDR3 in amino acids: CASKAGQNPYNEQFF. CDR3 bases: TGTGCCAGCAAAGCGGGACAGAACCCCTACAATGAGCAGTTCTTC. The chain joins TRBV7-9 to TRBJ2-1, with D possibly called TRBD1 or TRBD2 (7 bases each). Trimming removed 7 bases from V and 2 bases from J, with 15 bases in between. The V gene's germline CDR1 is SEHNR and CDR2 FQNEAQ (reference sequence). The CDR3 contains 15 residues.

This clonotype was observed a few times. This sequence joins TRBV19 and TRBJ2-1, with D possibly TRBD2 on 6 matching bases. V was cut by 6 bases and J by 6 bases, with 12 bases left in between. The CDR3 consists of 13 residues. CDR1 is LNHDA and CDR2 is SQIVND in the germline V gene (reference sequence). The DNA of the CDR3 is TGTGCCAGTAGAACGGTGGGGGGCAATGAGCAGTTCTTC. It is translated as CASRTVGGNEQFF. The full variable domain, completed using reference TRBV19 and TRBJ2-1, is DGGITQSPKYLFRKEGQNVTLSCEQNLNHDAMYWYRQDPGQGLRLIYYSQIVNDFQKGDIAEGYSVSREKKESFPLTVTSAQKNPTAFYLCASRTVGGNEQFFGPGTRLTVL.

The chain combines TRBV4-1 with TRBJ1-1; D gene uncertain. Per germline, CDR1 MGHRA and CDR2 YSYEKL. With 0 bases removed from V and 6 bases from J, the gap between germline ends came to 17 bases. CDR3 size: 16 residues. CDR3 in amino acids: CASSQESTSSISEAFF. Written as DNA, the CDR3 is TGCGCCAGCAGCCAAGAGAGCACCTCTTCGATATCTGAAGCTTTCTTT.

This clonotype has ten or more counts. The J gene is TRBJ2-3, the V gene TRBV7-2, with 7 bases aligning to TRBD2. From germline, CDR1 is SGHTA and CDR2 FQGNSA. The CDR3 runs 15 residues. The V and J ends lost 1 base and 5 bases, in that order; junction bases with no gene match: 6. Here the CDR3 DNA reads TGTGCCAGCAGCTTAGATGGCGGGGGTGGAGATACGCAGTATTTT. Its protein product is CASSLDGGGGDTQYF.

This clonotype has only a few counts. The V gene is TRBV7-8, the J gene TRBJ2-3; TRBD2 matches 13 bases. J was trimmed by 6 bases and V by 5 bases; bases with no gene match: 5. The CDR3 is 15 residues long. Germline CDR1 SGHVS, CDR2 FQNEAQ. CDR3 loop: CASSPTTSGGDTQYF. The DNA of the CDR3 is TGTGCCAGCAGCCCGACGACTAGCGGGGGGGATACGCAGTATTTT.

Remarks on this clonotype: An end of the junction does not agree with germline; a read error may underlie this. The chain is built from TRBV7-6 and TRBJ2-1, with TRBD2 identical over 15 bases. The CDR3 sequence is 16 residues long. In germline, CDR1 is SGHVS, CDR2 FNYEAQ. The CDR3 nucleotides read TGTGTCAGCAGCTCGCGGACTAGCGGGGGGGACAATGAGCAGTTCTTC. Translating it yields CVSSSRTSGGDNEQFF.

Details on this clonotype: Since a much larger clone is just one base distant, this may be a read error. The chain combines TRBV9 with TRBJ1-2, with a tentative D call TRBD1 (6 bases). The germline CDR1 and CDR2 sequences are SGDLS and YYNGEE. The CDR3 sequence is 10 residues long. CDR3 DNA sequence: TGTGTCAGCAGGGGAGATGGCTACACCTTC. This encodes CVSRGDGYTF.

The gene calls are TRBV19 and TRBJ1-1; 10 bases fit TRBD1. The germline CDR1 and CDR2 sequences are LNHDA and SQIVND (reference sequence). J lost 6 bases, V lost 6 bases, and 13 bases had no gene match. The CDR3 length is 16 residues. The CDR3 nucleotides are TGTGCCAGTAGCCCATACGGACAGGGGGAATTCGCTGAAGCTTTCTTT. Encoded protein: CASSPYGQGEFAEAFF.

The gene calls are TRBV4-1 and TRBJ2-3, with D hard to call. This CDR3 has 16 residues. V lost 1 base and J lost 0, with 11 bases in between. The germline CDR1 and CDR2 sequences are MGHRA and YSYEKL. The CDR3: CASSQADFSSTDTQYF. CDR3 coding DNA: TGCGCCAGCAGCCAAGCTGACTTCTCTAGCACAGATACGCAGTATTTT.

The chain employs TRBV5-6 and TRBJ1-1, with 7 bases matching TRBD1. This CDR3 region has 16 residues. In germline, CDR1 is SGHDT, CDR2 YYEEEE. J lost 0 bases, V lost 5 bases, and 10 bases had no gene match. This CDR3 is CASSAGGTILNTEAFF. In DNA form, the CDR3 reads TGTGCCAGCAGTGCAGGGGGAACTATACTGAACACTGAAGCTTTCTTT.

The chain links TRBV27 to TRBJ1-2; D remains unclear. Looked up from germline, CDR1 is MNHEY and CDR2 is SMNVEV (reference sequence). Trimming stripped 0 bases from V and 4 bases from J, with 12 bases between. CDR3 size: 15 residues. The chain's CDR3 is CASSLSRGRIYGYTF. CDR3 in DNA: TGTGCCAGCAGTTTATCAAGAGGACGGATCTATGGCTACACCTTC.

This clonotype was seen more than once but under ten times. J is TRBJ2-3 and V is TRBV10-3, with D perhaps TRBD1 or TRBD2 (5 bases each). Trimming cost V 4 bases and J 2 bases, with 16 bases left between them. Germline V gene data show CDR1 as ENHRY and CDR2 as SYGVKD. The CDR3 is made up of 16 amino acids. CDR3 nucleotides: TGTGCCATCAGTGCGGGACCCCCTACGCTCACAGATACGCAGTATTTT. Protein: CAISAGPPTLTDTQYF.

This clonotype was seen ten or more times. The chain uses TRBV7-6 and TRBJ1-1; TRBD1 matches 7 bases. CDR1 and CDR2 from the germline V gene are SGHVS and FNYEAQ. This CDR3 is 15 amino acids long. V shed 3 bases and J 2 bases; nucleotides not matched to a gene: 6. DNA for the CDR3: TGTGCCAGCAGCTTCGGACAGGAGGCCAACACTGAAGCTTTCTTT. Residues: CASSFGQEANTEAFF.

This chain uses TRBV19 with TRBJ2-7; no reliable D call. The V and J ends lost 1 base and 2 bases respectively, with 9 bases between them. The germline gives CDR1 LNHDA, CDR2 SQIVND (reference sequence). The CDR3 is 14 amino acids. In nucleotides, the CDR3 is TGTGCCAGTAGTATAGCTTCTGGACCCTACGAGCAGTACTTC. This encodes CASSIASGPYEQYF.